The clone carrying this TCR beta chain was counted between two and nine times. Its antigen remains unknown. Template for every sorted-subset replicate PCR totaled 150 to 250 ng DNA, 25,000 to 30,000 T cell genomes. Authors' data handling: Owing to the provision of junction-only sequences devoid of quality scores by immunoSEQ, filtering differed. Sequenced by immunoSEQ multiplex PCR; TCRdb stores in-frame clones only, minus some. V and J calls and clone size are given by that table; D and trimming were obtained from the DNA. This sample has about 2 million clones, with about 95% found just once. Selected positively for CCR7 and CD45RO-negative, naive CD8 cells excluded terminally differentiated effector memory CD45RA+ cells. Healthy HIV-negative adults without recent acute infections or vaccinations served as donors. CDR1 and CDR2 from the germline V gene are MGHRA and YSYEKL. Trimming took off 4 bases at V and 3 bases at J, with 16 bases between the two ends. The CDR3 consists of 15 residues.

This entry comes from a study of shared clonotypes between healthy human individuals. Broader study findings: Few donors limited the genetic and exposure-history diversity represented.

This TCR derives from a man between 18 and 29 years old in good health. This rearrangement joins TRBV4-1 to TRBJ2-7; tentatively, D is TRBD1 (6 bases). The specimen was naive CD8+ T cells sorted from blood. CDR3 nucleotides: TGCGCCAGCAGCCCCGACCCAGGGGACGGCTACGAGCAGTACTTC. It encodes CASSPDPGDGYEQYF.